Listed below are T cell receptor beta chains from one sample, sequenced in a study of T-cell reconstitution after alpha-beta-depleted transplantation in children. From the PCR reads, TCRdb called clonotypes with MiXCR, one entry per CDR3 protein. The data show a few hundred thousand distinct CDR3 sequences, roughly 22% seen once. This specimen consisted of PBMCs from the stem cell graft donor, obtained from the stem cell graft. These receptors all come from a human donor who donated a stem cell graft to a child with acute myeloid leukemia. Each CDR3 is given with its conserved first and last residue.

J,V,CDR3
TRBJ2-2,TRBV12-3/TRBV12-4,CASGYTTGELFF
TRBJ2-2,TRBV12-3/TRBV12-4,CASSLTPRPEMNTGELFF
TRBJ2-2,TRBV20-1,CSAGTSGNTGELFF
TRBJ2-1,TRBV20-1,CSATRTATLGEQFF
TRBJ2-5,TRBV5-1,CASSPGGGRKETQYF
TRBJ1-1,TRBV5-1,CASSSGQGEAFF
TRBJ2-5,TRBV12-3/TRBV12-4,CASSFISDQETQYF
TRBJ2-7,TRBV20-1,CSARDPRYHEQYF
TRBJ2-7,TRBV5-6,CASSDTGTGVDEQYF
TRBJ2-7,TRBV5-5,CASSLSLGRRDHPYEQYF
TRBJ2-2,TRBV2,CASRDLAEGVTGELFF
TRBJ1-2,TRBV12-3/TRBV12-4,CASSFGRNGYTF
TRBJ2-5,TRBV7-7,CASSTRTSGEETQYF
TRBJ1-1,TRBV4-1,CASSQRLGENTEAFF
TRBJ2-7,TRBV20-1,CSASPKRGTSGSEQYF
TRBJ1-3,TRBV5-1,CASSLAVGANTIYF
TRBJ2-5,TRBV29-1,CSDKQGGTETQYF
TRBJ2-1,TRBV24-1,CATRDRGPLGLNEQFF
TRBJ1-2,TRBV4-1,CASSQEEAFGYTF
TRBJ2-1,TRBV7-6,CASSLLSGGGLNEQFF
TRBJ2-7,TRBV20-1,CSARATVEVTSGEQYF
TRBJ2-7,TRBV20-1,CSARLPVGVTNEQYF
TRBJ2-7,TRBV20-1,CSARRGIYEQYF
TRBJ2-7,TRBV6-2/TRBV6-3,CASSYSSGEQYF